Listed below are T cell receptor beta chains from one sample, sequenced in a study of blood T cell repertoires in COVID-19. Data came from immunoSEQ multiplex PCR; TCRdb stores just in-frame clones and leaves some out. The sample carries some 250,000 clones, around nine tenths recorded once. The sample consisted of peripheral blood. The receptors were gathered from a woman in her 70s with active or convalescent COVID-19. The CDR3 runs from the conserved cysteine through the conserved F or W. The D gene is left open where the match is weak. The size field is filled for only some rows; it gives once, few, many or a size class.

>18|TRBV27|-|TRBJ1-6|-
CASSLYGSPSSYNSPLHF
TGTGCCAGCAGTTTGTACGGGAGTCCAAGCTCCTATAATTCACCCCTCCACTTT
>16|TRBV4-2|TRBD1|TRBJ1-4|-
CASSQRQGGLGEKLFF
TGTGCCAGCAGCCAACGTCAGGGGGGTCTAGGTGAAAAACTGTTTTTT
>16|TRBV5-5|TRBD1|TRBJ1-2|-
CASSRRRDREDYGYTF
TGTGCCAGCAGCCGTCGCCGGGACAGGGAAGACTATGGCTACACCTTC
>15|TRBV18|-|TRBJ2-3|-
CASSPTLQVEDTQYF
TGTGCCAGCTCACCCACGTTGCAAGTCGAGGATACGCAGTATTTT
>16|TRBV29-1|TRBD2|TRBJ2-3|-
CSVVGTSGGHTDTQYF
TGCAGCGTTGTTGGGACTAGCGGGGGCCACACAGATACGCAGTATTTT
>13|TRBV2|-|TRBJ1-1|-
CASSGTQNTEAFF
TGTGCCAGCAGTGGGACTCAGAACACTGAAGCTTTCTTT
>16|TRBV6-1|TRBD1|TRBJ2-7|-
CASSEWGQGAPWEQYF
TGTGCCAGCAGTGAATGGGGACAGGGAGCCCCCTGGGAGCAGTACTTC
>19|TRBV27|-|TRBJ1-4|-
CASSLFQAGRRATNEKLFF
TGTGCCAGCAGTTTGTTCCAGGCCGGGCGGAGGGCAACTAATGAAAAACTGTTTTTT
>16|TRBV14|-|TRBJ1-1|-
CASSPIWEVNNTEAFF
TGTGCCAGCAGCCCAATATGGGAGGTAAACAACACTGAAGCTTTCTTT
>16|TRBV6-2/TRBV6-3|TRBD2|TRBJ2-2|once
CASSYRGSLNTGELFF
TGTGCCAGCAGTTACCGCGGGAGCTTAAACACCGGGGAGCTGTTTTTT
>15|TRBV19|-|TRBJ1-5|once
CANRGKCGGNQPQHF
TGTGCCAACCGCGGGAAGTGTGGGGGCAATCAGCCCCAGCATTTT
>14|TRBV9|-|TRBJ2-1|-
CASSVVDSYNEQFF
TGTGCCAGCAGCGTAGTAGACTCCTACAATGAGCAGTTCTTC
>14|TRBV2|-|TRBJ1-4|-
CASRGRDTDEKLFF
TGTGCCAGCAGAGGCCGGGACACTGATGAAAAACTGTTTTTT
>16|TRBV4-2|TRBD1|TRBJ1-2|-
CASSQGWTGNNYGYTF
TGTGCCAGCAGCCAAGGTTGGACAGGGAATAACTATGGCTACACCTTC
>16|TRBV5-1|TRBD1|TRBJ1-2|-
CASSTTGGEGIYGYTF
TGCGCCAGCAGTACAACAGGGGGCGAGGGAATCTATGGCTACACCTTC
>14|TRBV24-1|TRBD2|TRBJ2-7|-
CATSGLADSHEQYF
TGTGCCACCAGCGGACTAGCAGATTCCCACGAGCAGTACTTC
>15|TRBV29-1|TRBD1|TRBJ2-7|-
CSVEGTKDRVYEQYF
TGCAGCGTTGAGGGAACAAAGGACAGGGTCTACGAGCAGTACTTC
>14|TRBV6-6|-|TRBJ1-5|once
CASRLGDSNQPQHF
TGTGCCAGCAGACTCGGGGATAGCAATCAGCCCCAGCATTTT
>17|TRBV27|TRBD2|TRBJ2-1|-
CASSFRVAGAFMGEQFF
TGTGCCAGCAGTTTTCGGGTAGCGGGGGCCTTCATGGGGGAGCAGTTCTTC
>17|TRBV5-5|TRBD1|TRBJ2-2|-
CASSRTGQNYGTGELFF
TGTGCCAGCAGCCGGACAGGGCAAAACTACGGCACCGGGGAGCTGTTTTTT
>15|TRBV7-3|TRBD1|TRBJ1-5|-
CASSLTGGRGQPQHF
TGTGCCAGCAGCCTCACAGGGGGCAGGGGTCAGCCCCAGCATTTT
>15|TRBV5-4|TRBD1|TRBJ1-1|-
CASSPGQGSSTEAFF
TGTGCCAGCAGCCCGGGACAGGGGTCGTCCACTGAAGCTTTCTTT
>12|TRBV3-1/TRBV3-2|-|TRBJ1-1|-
CASSRKGAEAFF
TGTGCCAGCAGCCGGAAGGGAGCTGAAGCTTTCTTT
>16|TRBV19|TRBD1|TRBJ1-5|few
CASSANMDRADQPQHF
TGTGCCAGTAGTGCCAACATGGACAGGGCGGATCAGCCCCAGCATTTT
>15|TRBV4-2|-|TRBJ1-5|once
CASSQEGESNQPQHF
TGTGCCAGCAGCCAAGAGGGAGAGAGCAATCAGCCCCAGCATTTT
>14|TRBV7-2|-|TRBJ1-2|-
CASSYLRQGGGYTF
TGTGCCAGCAGCTACCTTAGGCAGGGAGGCGGCTACACCTTC
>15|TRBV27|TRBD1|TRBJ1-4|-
CASSLSRQGNEKLFF
TGTGCCAGCAGTTTAAGTCGACAGGGTAATGAAAAACTGTTTTTT
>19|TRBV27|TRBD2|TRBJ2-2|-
CASSLGGATSRTHGGELFF
TGTGCCAGCAGTTTAGGTGGGGCGACTAGCCGTACTCACGGTGGGGAGCTGTTTTTT
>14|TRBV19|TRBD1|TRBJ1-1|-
CASTPGDRGTEAFF
TGTGCCAGTACCCCGGGGGACAGGGGGACTGAAGCTTTCTTT